The present T cell receptor beta chain was sequenced within a study of vaccination and CD4 T cells after COVID-19 (dated by TCRdb to between 2021 and 2023). With respect to the entire study: Convalescent patients had a positive SARS-CoV-2 result on nasal swab PCR, and of these patients, under ten had mild disease and one had severe disease. The convalescent cohort comprised six males and four females, including two Hispanic individuals, seven Caucasians, two Asians and one multiracial person. Participants received two doses of either the Pfizer-BioNTech BNT162b2 vaccine (n=8) or the Moderna mRNA-1273 vaccine (n=2). Post-COVID blood samples from convalescent patients were collected a median of about 110 days after diagnosis, with a range of roughly 35 to 170 days. Post-vaccine blood samples were collected a median of around 10 weeks after the second vaccine dose, ranging from roughly 13 to 241 days. The cultures were stimulated with overlapping spike peptide pools from SARS-CoV-2 and from the common cold coronaviruses HCoV-NL63, HCoV-OC43 and HCoV-229E. Control cultures used a CEFX viral epitope pool as positive control, an HIV-1 Nef peptide pool as negative control, or no peptide. In 9 to 11 COVID-19 convalescent patients and 4 infection-naive healthy vaccine recipients, researchers compared the spike-specific CD4+ TCR repertoire from before mRNA vaccination with the repertoire from after.

Taken with the paper, the label for treatment or condition translates to: roughly ten-day PBMC culture with coronavirus spike peptide pools or control peptides (ViraFEST assay). To expand antigen-specific T cells with peptide pools and then pick out the expanded clonotypes through TCR sequencing, the study relied on the ViraFEST assay. The positive SARS-CoV-2 PCR tests of the convalescent patients were dated from March to December 2020, before the Alpha, Beta and Delta variants emerged in the United States. Each well held roughly 2.2 million PBMCs cultured in IMDM containing about 5% human AB serum and approximately 10 IU/ml IL-2, with 9 to 10 ug/ml peptide pools added. On days 3 and 7, half of the culture medium was replaced with fresh IL-2-containing medium. CD4+ T cells were isolated after about nine days of culture through negative selection using the EasySep CD4+ T cell isolation kit. Ficoll-Paque Plus gradient centrifugation was used to isolate PBMCs from whole blood, and the isolated PBMCs were then either used fresh or cryopreserved at -140C. In general, triplicate wells were set up for every culture condition.

Study-level results and caveats: Of the vaccine-specific clones found in convalescent patients, nearly all (304 of 307) were mono-reactive for SARS-CoV-2 spike instead of being cross-reactive with common cold coronaviruses. The median count of SARS-CoV-2-reactive clonotypes went up from 21 after infection to a few dozen after vaccination, although the change was not significant. Relatively few convalescent patients were included in the study, and early timepoints after natural infection were not analyzed. Among the post-vaccine SARS-CoV-2-reactive clones in convalescent patients, a median around 90% showed up only after vaccination, which suggests vaccine-specific priming.

The library came from PCR. At the Johns Hopkins FTIC core, DNA from the cultured CD4+ T cells underwent TCR sequencing with the Oncomine TCR Beta short-read assay. Genomic DNA was extracted from the cultured CD4+ T cells with the QIAamp micro DNA kit. The Oncomine TCR Beta libraries from cultured CD4+ T cells were pooled using unique dual indexes and then sequenced on an Illumina iSeq 100. From the authors' description of their analysis: Non-productive sequences were removed, and CDR3s not starting with C, not ending with F or W, or shorter than 7 amino acids were discarded. The MANAFEST web application was used to identify antigen-specific clonotypes by comparing peptide-stimulated wells against reference wells and other culture wells. For a clone to be called positive, the clone needed an FDR below 0.05, an odds ratio above 5, and a productive frequency above 0.1% in at least two of three replicate wells. Cross-reactive clonotypes were defined as significantly expanded in both SARS-CoV-2 spike wells and at least one common cold coronavirus spike condition. Levenshtein distances (stringdist) and unrooted phylogenetic trees (ape) in R version 3.6.1 were used to assess CDR3 homology. Through fastp at Q25 and MiXCR, TCRdb rebuilt clones from the public reads, retaining in-frame beta chains. One record per CDR3 amino acid sequence lists the most common genes and DNA. The V and J calls here are based on TCRdb, not the publication. Present in this sample are approximately 20,000 distinct CDR3 sequences, about 21% of which were seen just once. The ten largest clonotypes hold approximately 8.6% of the sample.

Cut back by 5 bases and 4 bases, the V and J ends lie 17 bases apart. The CDR3 sequence holds 14 residues, the cysteine and phenylalanine included. The entry retains the CDR3 DNA only, 42 bases that are in frame from base 1. CDR1 and CDR2, per the germline V gene (reference sequence), are DFQATT and SNEGSKA. This clonotype showed up just a few times. Its antigen remains undetermined. Base qualities are not recorded, but no much larger clone differs from it by a single base. The V gene is TRBV20-1 and the J gene is TRBJ1-2; TRBD1 is perhaps the D gene, given 5 matching bases. This sequence originates from a human donor with COVID-19. Sequenced sample: cultured CD4+ T cells from blood. This receptor carries the CDR3 CSAGGLGRGYGYTF. The DNA is TGCAGTGCTGGAGGACTGGGACGAGGCTATGGCTACACCTTC.